The sequence of this T cell receptor (beta chain) was determined in a study of technical replicates of blood from a few donors (dated by TCRdb to 2016 to 2017). Library preparation employed the immunoSEQ multiplex PCR assay. TCRdb took this table from immuneACCESS and kept in-frame rearrangements with V and J called. Such tables lack part of the clones; where checked against another copy, unresolved V genes explain under half of the gap, and the rest is unexplained. The sample has some 13,000 clones on record, roughly 94% of them singletons. The ten largest clones add up to 7% to 8% of the sample. V trim: 6 bases; J trim: 5 bases; unmatched bases: 10. Its CDR3 holds 15 amino acids, cysteine through phenylalanine. Solely the CDR3 DNA is kept, with 45 bases framed from the first base. The germline V gene sets CDR1 to MDHEN and CDR2 to SYDVKM. A note on this clone: What this receptor recognizes is not known. Base qualities are not provided; no much larger clone lies one nucleotide away.

The sample comprised PBMCs. The rearranged segments are TRBV28 and TRBJ2-1; TRBD1 agrees with 7 junctional bases. This receptor was obtained from a human donor in good health. The CDR3 protein sequence reads: CASRTTGFGDNEQFF. The nucleotide sequence is given as TGTGCCAGCAGGACGACAGGGTTTGGGGACAATGAGCAGTTCTTC.